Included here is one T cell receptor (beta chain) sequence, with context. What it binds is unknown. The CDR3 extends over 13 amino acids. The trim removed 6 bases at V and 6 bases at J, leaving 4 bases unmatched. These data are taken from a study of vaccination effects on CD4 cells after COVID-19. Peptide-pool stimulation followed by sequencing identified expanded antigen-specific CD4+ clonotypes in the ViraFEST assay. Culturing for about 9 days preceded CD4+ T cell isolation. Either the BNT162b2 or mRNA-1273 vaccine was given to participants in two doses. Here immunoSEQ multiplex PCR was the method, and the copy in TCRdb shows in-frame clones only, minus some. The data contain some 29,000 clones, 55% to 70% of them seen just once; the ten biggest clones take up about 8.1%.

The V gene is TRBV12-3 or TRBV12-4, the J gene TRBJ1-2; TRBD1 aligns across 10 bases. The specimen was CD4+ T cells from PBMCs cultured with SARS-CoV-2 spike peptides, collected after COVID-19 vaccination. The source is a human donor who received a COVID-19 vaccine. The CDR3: CASSYGTGDGYTF. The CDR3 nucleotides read TGTGCCAGCAGCTACGGGACAGGGGATGGCTACACCTTC.